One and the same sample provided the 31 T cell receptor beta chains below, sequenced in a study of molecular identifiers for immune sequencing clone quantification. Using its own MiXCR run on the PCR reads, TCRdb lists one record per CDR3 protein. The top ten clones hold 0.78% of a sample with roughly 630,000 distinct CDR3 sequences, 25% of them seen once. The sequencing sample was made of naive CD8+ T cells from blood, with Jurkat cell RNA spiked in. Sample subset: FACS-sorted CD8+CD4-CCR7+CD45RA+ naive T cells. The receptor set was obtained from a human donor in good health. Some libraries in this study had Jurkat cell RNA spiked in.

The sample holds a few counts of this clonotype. The CDR3 here is CASSLSPGVEQFF. In DNA form, the CDR3 reads TGTGCCAGCAGTTTATCTCCCGGGGTTGAGCAGTTCTTC. The V gene is TRBV27, the J gene TRBJ2-1, with D perhaps TRBD2 (5 bases). The ends were cut back, 0 bases at V and 9 bases at J, with 9 bases in the middle. The CDR3 sequence is 13 residues long. The germline CDR1 and CDR2 sequences are MNHEY and SMNVEV (reference sequence).

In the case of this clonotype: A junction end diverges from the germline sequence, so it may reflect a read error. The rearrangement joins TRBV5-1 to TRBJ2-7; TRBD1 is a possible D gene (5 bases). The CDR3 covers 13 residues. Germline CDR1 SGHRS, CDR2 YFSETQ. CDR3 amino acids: CASSLEDSYERYF. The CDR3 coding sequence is TGCGCCAGCAGCTTGGAAGACAGCTACGAGCGGTACTTC.

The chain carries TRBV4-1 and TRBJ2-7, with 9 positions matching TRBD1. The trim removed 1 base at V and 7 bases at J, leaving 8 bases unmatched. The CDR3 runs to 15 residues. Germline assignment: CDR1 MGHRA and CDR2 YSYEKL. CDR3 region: CASSQAGTGLREQYF. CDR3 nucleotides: TGCGCCAGCAGCCAAGCAGGGACAGGGCTAAGGGAGCAGTACTTC.

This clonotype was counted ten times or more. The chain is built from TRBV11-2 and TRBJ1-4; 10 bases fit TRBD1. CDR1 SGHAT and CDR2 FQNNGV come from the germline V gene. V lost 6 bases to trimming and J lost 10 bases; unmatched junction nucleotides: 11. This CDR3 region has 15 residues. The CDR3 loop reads CASRPPGQGSGKLFF. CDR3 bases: TGTGCCAGCAGGCCCCCGGGACAGGGGTCGGGAAAACTGTTTTTT.

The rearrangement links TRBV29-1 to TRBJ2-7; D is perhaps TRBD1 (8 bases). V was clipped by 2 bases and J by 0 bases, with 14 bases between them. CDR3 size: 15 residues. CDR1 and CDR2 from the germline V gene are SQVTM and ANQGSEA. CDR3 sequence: CSVESGTGDSYEQYF. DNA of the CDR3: TGCAGCGTTGAAAGCGGGACAGGTGACTCCTACGAGCAGTACTTC.

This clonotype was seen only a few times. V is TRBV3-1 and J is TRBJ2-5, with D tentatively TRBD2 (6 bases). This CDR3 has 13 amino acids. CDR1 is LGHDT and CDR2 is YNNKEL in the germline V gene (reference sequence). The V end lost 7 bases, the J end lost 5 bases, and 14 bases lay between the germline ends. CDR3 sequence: CASIESGRETQYF. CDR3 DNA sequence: TGTGCCAGCATCGAGAGCGGGCGGGAGACCCAGTACTTC.

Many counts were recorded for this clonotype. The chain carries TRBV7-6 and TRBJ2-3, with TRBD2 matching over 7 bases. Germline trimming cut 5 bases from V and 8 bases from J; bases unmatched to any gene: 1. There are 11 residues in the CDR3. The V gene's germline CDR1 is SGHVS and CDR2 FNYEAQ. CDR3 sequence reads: CASSPGGTQYF. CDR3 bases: TGTGCCAGCAGCCCGGGGGGTACGCAGTATTTT.

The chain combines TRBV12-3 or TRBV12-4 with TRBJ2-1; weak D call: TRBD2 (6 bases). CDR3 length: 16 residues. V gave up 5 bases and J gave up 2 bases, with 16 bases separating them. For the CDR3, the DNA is TGTGCCAGCAGTCCCTCCCTAGCGAGGCCCTACAATGAGCAGTTCTTC. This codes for CASSPSLARPYNEQFF.

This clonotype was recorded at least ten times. For the CDR3, the DNA is TGTGCCAGCAGCTTGGGAGGGGCTAGCCAGCCCCAGCATTTT. Protein sequence: CASSLGGASQPQHF. The rearrangement links TRBV7-6 to TRBJ1-5; D perhaps matches TRBD1 (5 bases). Germline lookup yields CDR1 SGHVS and CDR2 FNYEAQ. The CDR3 consists of 14 residues. V lost 3 bases and J lost 7, with 13 bases in between.

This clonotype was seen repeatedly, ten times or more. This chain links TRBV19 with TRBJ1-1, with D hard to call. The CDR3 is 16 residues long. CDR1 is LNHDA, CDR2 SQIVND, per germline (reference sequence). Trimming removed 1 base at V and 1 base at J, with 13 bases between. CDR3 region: CASSIALQPTNTEAFF. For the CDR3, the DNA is TGTGCCAGTAGTATAGCCCTACAGCCTACGAACACTGAAGCTTTCTTT.

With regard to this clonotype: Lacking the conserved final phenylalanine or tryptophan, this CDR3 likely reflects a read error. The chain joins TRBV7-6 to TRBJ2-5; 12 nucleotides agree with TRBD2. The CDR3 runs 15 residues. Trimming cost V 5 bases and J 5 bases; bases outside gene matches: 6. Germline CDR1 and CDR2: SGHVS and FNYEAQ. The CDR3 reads CASSGLAGPLETQYS. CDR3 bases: TGTGCCAGCAGCGGACTAGCGGGGCCCCTTGAGACCCAGTACTCC.

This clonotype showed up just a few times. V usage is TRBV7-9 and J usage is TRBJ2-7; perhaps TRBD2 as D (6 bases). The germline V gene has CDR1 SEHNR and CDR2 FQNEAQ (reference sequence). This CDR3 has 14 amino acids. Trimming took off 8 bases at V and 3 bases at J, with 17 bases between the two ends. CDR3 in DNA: TGTGCCAGCGACCCCTTGGAGGGTTACTACGAGCAGTACTTC. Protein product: CASDPLEGYYEQYF.

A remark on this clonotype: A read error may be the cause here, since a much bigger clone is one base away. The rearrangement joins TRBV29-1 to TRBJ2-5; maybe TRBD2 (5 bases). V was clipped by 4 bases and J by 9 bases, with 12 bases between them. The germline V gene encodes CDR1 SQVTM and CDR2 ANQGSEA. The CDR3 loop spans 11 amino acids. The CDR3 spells CSVGVGEPQYF. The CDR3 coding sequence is TGCAGCGTTGGGGTCGGGGAGCCCCAGTACTTC.

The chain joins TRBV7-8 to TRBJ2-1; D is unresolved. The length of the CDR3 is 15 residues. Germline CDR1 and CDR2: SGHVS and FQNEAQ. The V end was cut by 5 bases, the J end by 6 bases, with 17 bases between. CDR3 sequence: CASSPGLVGSNEQFF. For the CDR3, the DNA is TGTGCCAGCAGCCCCGGTCTGGTGGGTTCCAATGAGCAGTTCTTC.

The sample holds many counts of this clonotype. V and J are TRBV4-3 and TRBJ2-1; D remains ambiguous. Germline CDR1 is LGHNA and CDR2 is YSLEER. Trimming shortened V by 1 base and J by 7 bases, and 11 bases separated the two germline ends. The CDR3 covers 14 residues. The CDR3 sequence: CASSQVGVGNEQFF. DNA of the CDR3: TGCGCCAGCAGCCAAGTAGGAGTCGGTAATGAGCAGTTCTTC.

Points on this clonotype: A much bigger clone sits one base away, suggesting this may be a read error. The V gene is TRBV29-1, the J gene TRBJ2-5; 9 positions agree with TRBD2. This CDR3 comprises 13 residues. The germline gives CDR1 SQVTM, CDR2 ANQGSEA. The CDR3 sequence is CSAPGLASETRYF. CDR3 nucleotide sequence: TGCAGCGCTCCGGGACTAGCCTCAGAGACCCGGTACTTC.

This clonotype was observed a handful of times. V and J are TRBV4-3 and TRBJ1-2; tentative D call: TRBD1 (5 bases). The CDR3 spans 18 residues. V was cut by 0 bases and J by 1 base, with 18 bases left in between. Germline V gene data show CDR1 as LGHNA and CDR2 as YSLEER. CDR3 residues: CASSQDTTAGRDNYGYTF. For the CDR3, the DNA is TGCGCCAGCAGCCAAGATACGACAGCCGGAAGAGATAACTATGGCTACACCTTC.

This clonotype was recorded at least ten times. The CDR3 DNA reads TGTGCCTGGAGTGTAAATGGTGAGCAGTTCTTC. The encoded protein is CAWSVNGEQFF. The chain has TRBV30 and TRBJ2-1; D is ambiguous. CDR3 length equals 11 residues. V lost 0 bases, J lost 9 bases, and 6 bases lay in between. In germline, CDR1 is GTSNPN, CDR2 SVGIG (reference sequence).

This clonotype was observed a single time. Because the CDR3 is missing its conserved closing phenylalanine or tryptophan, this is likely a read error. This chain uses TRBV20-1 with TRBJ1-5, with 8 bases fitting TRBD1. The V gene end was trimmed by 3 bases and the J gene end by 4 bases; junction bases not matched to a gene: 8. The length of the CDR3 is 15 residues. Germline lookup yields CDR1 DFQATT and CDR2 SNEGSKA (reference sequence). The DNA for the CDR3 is TGCAGTGCTAGTCCGACCGACAGGGGAAATCAGCCCCAGCATTCT. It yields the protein CSASPTDRGNQPQHS.

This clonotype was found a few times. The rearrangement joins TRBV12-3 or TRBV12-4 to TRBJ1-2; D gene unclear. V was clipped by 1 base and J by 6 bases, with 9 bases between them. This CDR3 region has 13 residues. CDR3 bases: TGTGCCAGCAGTTTAGGGCAGACTGATGGCTACACCTTC. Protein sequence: CASSLGQTDGYTF.

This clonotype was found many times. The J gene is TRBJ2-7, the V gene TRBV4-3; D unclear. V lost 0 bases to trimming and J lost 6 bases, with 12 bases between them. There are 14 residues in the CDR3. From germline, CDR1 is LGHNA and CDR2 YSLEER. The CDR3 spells CASSQDFAGFEQYF. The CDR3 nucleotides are TGCGCCAGCAGCCAAGATTTCGCAGGCTTCGAGCAGTACTTC.

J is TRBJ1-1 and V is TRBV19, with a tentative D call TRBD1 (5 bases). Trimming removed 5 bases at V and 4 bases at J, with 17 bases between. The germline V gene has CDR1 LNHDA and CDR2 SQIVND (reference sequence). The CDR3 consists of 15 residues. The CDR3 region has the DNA TGTGCCAGTAGTGGCCCTCTGGGGGGGAGCACTGAAGCTTTCTTT. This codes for CASSGPLGGSTEAFF.

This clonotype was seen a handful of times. DNA for the CDR3: TGCAGTGCTAGAGATCGCGCCCGGGGGACTATCACAGATACGCAGTATTTT. It is translated as CSARDRARGTITDTQYF. V and J are TRBV20-1 and TRBJ2-3, with TRBD2 identical over 7 bases. V gave up 0 bases and J gave up 2 bases; unmatched junction bases: 11. The CDR3 is 17 residues long. Germline V CDR1 and CDR2: DFQATT, SNEGSKA (reference sequence).

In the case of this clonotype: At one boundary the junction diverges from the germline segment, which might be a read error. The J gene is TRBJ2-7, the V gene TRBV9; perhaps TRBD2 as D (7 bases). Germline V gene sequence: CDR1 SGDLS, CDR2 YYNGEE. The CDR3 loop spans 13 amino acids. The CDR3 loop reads CARRAKGGREPYF. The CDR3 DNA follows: TGTGCCCGCCGCGCGAAGGGGGGGCGGGAGCCGTACTTC.

CDR3 amino acids: CASSFVGEDAFF. CDR3 bases: TGTGCCAGCAGTTTTGTGGGGGAGGATGCTTTCTTT. The J gene is TRBJ1-1, the V gene TRBV28; tentatively, D is TRBD1 (5 bases). From germline, CDR1 is MDHEN and CDR2 SYDVKM. V dropped 3 bases and J dropped 11 bases, with 13 bases sitting between them. This CDR3 is 12 amino acids long.

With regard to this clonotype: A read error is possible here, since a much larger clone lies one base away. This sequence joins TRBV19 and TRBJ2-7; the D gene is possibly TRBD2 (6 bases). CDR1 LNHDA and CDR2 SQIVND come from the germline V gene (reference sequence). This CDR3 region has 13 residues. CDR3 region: CAGSIVRGNEQYF. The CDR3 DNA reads TGTGCCGGTAGTATAGTACGGGGGAACGAGCAGTACTTC.

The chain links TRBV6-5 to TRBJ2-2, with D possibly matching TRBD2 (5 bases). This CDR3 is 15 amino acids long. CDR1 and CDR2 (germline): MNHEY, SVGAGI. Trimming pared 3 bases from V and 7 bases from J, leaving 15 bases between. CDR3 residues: CASSYPAGPGGELFF. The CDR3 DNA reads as TGTGCCAGCAGTTATCCGGCGGGTCCAGGCGGGGAGCTGTTTTTT.

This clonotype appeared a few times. This chain's CDR3 is CATSSPGAIHPGELFF. Here the CDR3 DNA reads TGTGCCACCAGCAGCCCCGGGGCGATCCACCCCGGGGAGCTGTTTTTT. The J gene is TRBJ2-2, the V gene TRBV15; TRBD1 or TRBD2 may be the D gene (5 bases each). Between the trimmed V and J ends, which lost 3 bases and 6 bases, there was a span of 17 bases. The CDR3 is made up of 16 amino acids. Germline-derived CDR1 and CDR2 are LNHNV and YYDKDF (reference sequence).

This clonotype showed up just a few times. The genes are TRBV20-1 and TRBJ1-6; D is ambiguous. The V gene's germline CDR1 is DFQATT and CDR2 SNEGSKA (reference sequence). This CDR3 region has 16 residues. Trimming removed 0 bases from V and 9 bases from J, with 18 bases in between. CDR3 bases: TGCAGTGCTAGAGATACCGTCCCCGGCCCTATTTCACCCCTCCACTTT. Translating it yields CSARDTVPGPISPLHF.

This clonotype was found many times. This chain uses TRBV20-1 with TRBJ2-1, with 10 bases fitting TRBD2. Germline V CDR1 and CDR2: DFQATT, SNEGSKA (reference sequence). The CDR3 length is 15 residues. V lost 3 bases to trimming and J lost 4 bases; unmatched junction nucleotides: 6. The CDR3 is CSASVSGGTYNEQFF. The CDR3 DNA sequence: TGCAGTGCTAGCGTTAGCGGGGGGACTTACAATGAGCAGTTCTTC.

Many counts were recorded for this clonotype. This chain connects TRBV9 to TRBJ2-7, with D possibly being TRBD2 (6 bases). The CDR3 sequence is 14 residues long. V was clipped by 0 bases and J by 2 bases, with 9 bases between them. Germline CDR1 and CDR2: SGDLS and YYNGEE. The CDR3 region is CASSVGRETYEQYF. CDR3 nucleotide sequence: TGTGCCAGCAGCGTAGGGCGGGAAACCTACGAGCAGTACTTC. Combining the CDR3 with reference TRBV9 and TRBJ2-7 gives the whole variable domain DSGVTQTPKHLITATGQRVTLRCSPRSGDLSVYWYQQSLDQGLQFLIQYYNGEERAKGNILERFSAQQFPDLHSELNLSSLELGDSALYFCASSVGRETYEQYFGPGTRLTVT.